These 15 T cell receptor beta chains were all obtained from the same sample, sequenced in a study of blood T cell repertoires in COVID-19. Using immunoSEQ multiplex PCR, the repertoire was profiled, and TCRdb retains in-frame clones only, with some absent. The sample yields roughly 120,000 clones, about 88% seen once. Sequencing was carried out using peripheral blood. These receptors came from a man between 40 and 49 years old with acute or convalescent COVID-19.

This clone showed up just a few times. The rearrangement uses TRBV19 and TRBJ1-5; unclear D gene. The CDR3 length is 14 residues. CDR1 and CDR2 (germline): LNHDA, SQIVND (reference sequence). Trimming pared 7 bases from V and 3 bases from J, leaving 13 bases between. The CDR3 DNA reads TGTGCCAGTACCACTAGACGGCACAATCAGCCCCAGCATTTT. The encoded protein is CASTTRRHNQPQHF.

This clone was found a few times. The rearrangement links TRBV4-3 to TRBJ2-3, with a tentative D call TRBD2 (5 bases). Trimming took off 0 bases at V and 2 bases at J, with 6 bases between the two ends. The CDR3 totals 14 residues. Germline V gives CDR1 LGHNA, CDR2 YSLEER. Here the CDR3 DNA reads TGCGCCAGCAGCCAAGAGACTAACACAGATACGCAGTATTTT. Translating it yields CASSQETNTDTQYF.

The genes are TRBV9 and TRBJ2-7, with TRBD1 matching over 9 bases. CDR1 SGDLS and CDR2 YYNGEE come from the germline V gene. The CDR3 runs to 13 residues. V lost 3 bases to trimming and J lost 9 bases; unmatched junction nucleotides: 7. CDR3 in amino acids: CASSGGQGMRQYF. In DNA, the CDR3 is TGTGCCAGCAGCGGTGGACAGGGGATGAGGCAGTACTTC.

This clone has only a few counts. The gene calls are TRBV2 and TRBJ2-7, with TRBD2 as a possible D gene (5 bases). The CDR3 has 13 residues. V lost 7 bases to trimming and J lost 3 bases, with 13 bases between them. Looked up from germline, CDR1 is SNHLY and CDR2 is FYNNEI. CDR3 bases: TGTGCCAGCAATAAGGGAGATAACTACGAGCAGTACTTC. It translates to CASNKGDNYEQYF.

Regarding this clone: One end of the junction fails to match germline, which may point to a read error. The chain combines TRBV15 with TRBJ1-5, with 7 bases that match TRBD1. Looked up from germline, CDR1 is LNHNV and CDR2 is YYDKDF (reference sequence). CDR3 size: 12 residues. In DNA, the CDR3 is TGTGCCACCAGCACTCGGGACAGCTGTTGTTTTTTT. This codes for CATSTRDSCCFF.

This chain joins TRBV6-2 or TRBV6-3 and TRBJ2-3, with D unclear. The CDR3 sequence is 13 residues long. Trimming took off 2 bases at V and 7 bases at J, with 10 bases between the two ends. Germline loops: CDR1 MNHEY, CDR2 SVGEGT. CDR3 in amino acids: CASSYAGLNTQYF. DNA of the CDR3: TGTGCCAGCAGTTACGCTGGCTTGAATACGCAGTATTTT.

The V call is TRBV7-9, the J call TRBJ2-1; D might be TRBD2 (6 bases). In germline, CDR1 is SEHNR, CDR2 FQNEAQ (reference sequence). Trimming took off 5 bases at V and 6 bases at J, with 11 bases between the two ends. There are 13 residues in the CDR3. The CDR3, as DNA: TGTGCCAGCAGCCCGAGGACTACCAATGAGCAGTTCTTC. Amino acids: CASSPRTTNEQFF.

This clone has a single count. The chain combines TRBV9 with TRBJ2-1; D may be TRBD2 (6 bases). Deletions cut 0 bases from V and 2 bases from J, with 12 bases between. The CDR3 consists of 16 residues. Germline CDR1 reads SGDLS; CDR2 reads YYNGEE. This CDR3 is CASSVARAGTYNEQFF. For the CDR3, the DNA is TGTGCCAGCAGCGTAGCTAGGGCGGGAACCTACAATGAGCAGTTCTTC.

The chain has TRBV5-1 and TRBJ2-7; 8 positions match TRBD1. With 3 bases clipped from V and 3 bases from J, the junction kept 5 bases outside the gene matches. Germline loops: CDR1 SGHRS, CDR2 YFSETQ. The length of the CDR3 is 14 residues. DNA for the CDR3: TGCGCCAGCAGCTGGACAGGGAACAGCTACGAGCAGTACTTC. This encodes CASSWTGNSYEQYF.

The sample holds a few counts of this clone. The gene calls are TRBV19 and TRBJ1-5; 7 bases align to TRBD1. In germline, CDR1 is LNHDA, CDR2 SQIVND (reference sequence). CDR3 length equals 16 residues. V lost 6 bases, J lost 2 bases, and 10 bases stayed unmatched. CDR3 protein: CASRLGGQGGNQPQHF. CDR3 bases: TGTGCCAGTAGACTGGGCGGGCAGGGGGGCAATCAGCCCCAGCATTTT.

The CDR3 reads CASSLMGARENIQYF. CDR3 DNA sequence: TGTGCCAGCAGCTTAATGGGGGCGCGGGAAAACATTCAGTACTTC. V and J are TRBV7-2 and TRBJ2-4, with D tentatively TRBD1 (6 bases). Per germline, CDR1 SGHTA and CDR2 FQGNSA. The CDR3 length is 15 residues. V lost 2 bases and J lost 5, with 13 bases in between.

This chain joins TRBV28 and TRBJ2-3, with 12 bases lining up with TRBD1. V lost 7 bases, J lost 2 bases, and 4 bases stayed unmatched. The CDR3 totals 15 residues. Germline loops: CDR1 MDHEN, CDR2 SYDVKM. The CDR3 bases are TGTGCCAGCACCTGGGACAGGGGGCTCACAGATACGCAGTATTTT. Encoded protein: CASTWDRGLTDTQYF.

In DNA form, the CDR3 reads TGTGCCAGCAGTCCTGGGGGCTCCTATGGCTACACCTTC. It is translated as CASSPGGSYGYTF. The chain couples TRBV6-6 to TRBJ1-2; tentative D call: TRBD1 (6 bases). The CDR3 consists of 13 residues. Germline V gene lookup returns CDR1 MNHNY and CDR2 SVGAGI (reference sequence). V was trimmed by 5 bases and J by 4 bases, leaving 11 bases between them.

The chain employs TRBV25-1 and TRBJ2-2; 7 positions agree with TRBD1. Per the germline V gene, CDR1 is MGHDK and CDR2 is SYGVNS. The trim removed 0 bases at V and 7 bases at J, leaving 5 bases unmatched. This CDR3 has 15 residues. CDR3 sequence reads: CASSEYKGASGELFF. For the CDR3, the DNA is TGTGCCAGCAGTGAATATAAGGGGGCGAGCGGGGAGCTGTTTTTT.

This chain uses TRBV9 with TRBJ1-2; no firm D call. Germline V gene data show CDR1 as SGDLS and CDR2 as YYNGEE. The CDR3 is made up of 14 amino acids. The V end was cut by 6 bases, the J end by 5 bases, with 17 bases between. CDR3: CASKARRFGYGYTF. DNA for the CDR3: TGTGCCAGCAAGGCAAGGCGGTTTGGGTATGGCTACACCTTC.